In this sample, the clone carrying this T cell receptor beta chain turned up a few times. What it binds is not known. V was trimmed by 0 bases and J by 4 bases, leaving 3 bases between them. The CDR3 consists of 13 residues. Germline CDR1 is MNHEY and CDR2 is SMNVEV (reference sequence). The sample comes from a study of cytomegalovirus exposure and HLA in healthy donors. Broader study findings: The study listed 150 to 200 cytomegalovirus-associated TCR beta chains. CMV serostatus was the sole immune exposure data available. In a later analysis, common viral pathogens appeared linked to several of the most significant clusters.

Primers: 60 Vbeta forward and 13 Jbeta reverse. Libraries were prepared by immunoSEQ multiplex PCR; TCRdb keeps only in-frame clonotypes and omits some of them. The repertoire has some 100,000 clones, around three quarters of them found once; the top ten carry about 4.2%. Material for sequencing was PBMCs. The V call is TRBV27, the J call TRBJ2-2, with no clear D. The sequence derives from a woman aged 45-65 years in good health and CMV-seropositive. This CDR3 is CASSLSSTGELFF. DNA of the CDR3: TGTGCCAGCAGTTTATCGAGCACCGGGGAGCTGTTTTTT.